Below, 3 T cell receptor beta chains from the same sample are listed, as sequenced in a study of blood T cells in healthy people across ages. The use of a sample-barcoded 5' primer and a J-beta primer mix characterized a second PCR of about 6 to 11 cycles. TCRdb fed the 5' RACE reads into MiXCR, producing one record per CDR3 protein. Counted here are some 1.5 million distinct CDR3 sequences, roughly two fifths occurring once; the ten biggest clones make up 4%. Sequenced sample: blood. Receptor source: a woman aged 18-29 years in good health.

This rearrangement joins TRBV20-1 to TRBJ2-6, with D possibly called TRBD1 or TRBD2 (5 bases each). CDR3 size: 16 residues. CDR1 and CDR2 (germline): DFQATT, SNEGSKA (reference sequence). Trimming cost V 1 base and J 2 bases, with 12 bases left between them. CDR3 region: CSARVGALTGANVLTF. CDR3 DNA sequence: TGCAGTGCTAGAGTCGGGGCGCTCACTGGGGCCAACGTCCTGACTTTC.

The rearrangement uses TRBV11-2 and TRBJ1-1; 10 nucleotides line up with TRBD1. CDR1 SGHAT and CDR2 FQNNGV come from the germline V gene. Trimming took 4 bases from V and 10 from J; bases not matched to a gene: 3. The CDR3 covers 12 residues. CDR3 DNA sequence: TGTGCCAGCAGCTCAGGGGACAGGGGAGCTTTCTTT. Translating it yields CASSSGDRGAFF.

The CDR3 DNA reads as TGTGCCAGCAGCGTTGAGGCCGGGGAGCTGTTTTTT. Its translation is CASSVEAGELFF. The chain couples TRBV9 to TRBJ2-2; D gene unclear. Germline assignment: CDR1 SGDLS and CDR2 YYNGEE. V dropped 2 bases and J dropped 6 bases, with 5 bases sitting between them. The CDR3 has 12 residues.